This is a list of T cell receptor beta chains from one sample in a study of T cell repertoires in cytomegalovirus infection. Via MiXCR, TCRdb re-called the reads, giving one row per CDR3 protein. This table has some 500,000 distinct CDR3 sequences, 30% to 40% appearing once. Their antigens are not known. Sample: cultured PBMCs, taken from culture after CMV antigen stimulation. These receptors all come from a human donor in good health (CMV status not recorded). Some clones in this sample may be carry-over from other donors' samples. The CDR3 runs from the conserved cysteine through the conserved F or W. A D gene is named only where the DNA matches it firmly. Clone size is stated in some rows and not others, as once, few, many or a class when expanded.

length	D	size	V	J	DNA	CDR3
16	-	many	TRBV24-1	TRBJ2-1	TGTGCCACCAGTGATGTAACCGGGACAACCTACAATGAGCAGTTCTTC	CATSDVTGTTYNEQFF
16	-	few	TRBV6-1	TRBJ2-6	TGTGCCAGCAGACCGGTCTCCCCATCTGGGGCCAACGTCCTGACTTTC	CASRPVSPSGANVLTF
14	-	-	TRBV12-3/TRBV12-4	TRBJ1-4	TGTGCCAGCAGTTCTTCTTTGGTTAATGAAAAACTGTTTTTT	CASSSSLVNEKLFF
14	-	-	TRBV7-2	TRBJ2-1	TGTGCCAGCAGCTTAGACGGTGGACTCAATGAGCAGTTCTTC	CASSLDGGLNEQFF
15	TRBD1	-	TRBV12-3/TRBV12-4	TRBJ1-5	TGTGCCAGCAGCCCGACAGGGAGGGGCAATCAGCCCCAGCATTTT	CASSPTGRGNQPQHF
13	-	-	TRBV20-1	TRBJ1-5	TGCAGTGCTATGTCCGGGGGTAATCAGCCCCAGCATTTT	CSAMSGGNQPQHF
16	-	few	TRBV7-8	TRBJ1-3	TGTGCCAGCAGCCCGAGTATGGGGGGATCTGGAAACACCATATATTTT	CASSPSMGGSGNTIYF
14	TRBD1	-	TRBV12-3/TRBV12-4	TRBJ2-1	TGTGCCAGCAGTTTGGGACAGGGGGCGGGTGAGCAGTTCTTC	CASSLGQGAGEQFF
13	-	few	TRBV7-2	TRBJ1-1	TGTGCCAGCAGCTTACTGACGGCCACTGAAGCTTTCTTT	CASSLLTATEAFF
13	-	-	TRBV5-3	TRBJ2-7	TGTGCCAGCAGCGGATCCCGGGATAGTGTGCAGTACTTC	CASSGSRDSVQYF
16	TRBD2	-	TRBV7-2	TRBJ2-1	TGTGCCAGCAGCTCGGGACTAGCGGGAGTAGGCGATGAGCAGTTCTTC	CASSSGLAGVGDEQFF
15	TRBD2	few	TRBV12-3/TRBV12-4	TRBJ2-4	TGTGCCAGCGGGACTAGCGGGAGCGTGGGAAACATTCAGTACTTC	CASGTSGSVGNIQYF
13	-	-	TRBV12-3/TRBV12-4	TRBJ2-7	TGTGCCAGCAGTTTGTTTCTTAAAGAACTGCGGTACTTC	CASSLFLKELRYF
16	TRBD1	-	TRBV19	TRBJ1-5	TGTGCCAGTAGTCTCCTGGGACAGGGAACGGGTCAGCCCCAGCATTTT	CASSLLGQGTGQPQHF
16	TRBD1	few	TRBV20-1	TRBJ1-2	TGCAGTGCTAGACAAAGGAGGGGGCTGGCTAACTATGGCTACACCTTC	CSARQRRGLANYGYTF
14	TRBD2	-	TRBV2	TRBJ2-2	TGTGCCAGCAGTGTTAGCGGGAGCGGCGGGGAGCTGTTTTTT	CASSVSGSGGELFF
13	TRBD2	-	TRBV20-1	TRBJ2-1	TGCAGTGAAGGGACTAGCGGGGGCTCGGAGCAGTTCTTC	CSEGTSGGSEQFF
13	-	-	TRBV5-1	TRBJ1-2	TGCGCCAGCAGCTTGCCCGGGGCCGATGGCTACACCTTC	CASSLPGADGYTF
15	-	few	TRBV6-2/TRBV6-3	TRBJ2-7	TGTGCCAGCAGTTACCCTGACTCGACGAGCTACGAGCAGTACTTC	CASSYPDSTSYEQYF
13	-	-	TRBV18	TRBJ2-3	TGTGCCAGCTACCGTTTCCCCACAGATACGCAGTATTTT	CASYRFPTDTQYF
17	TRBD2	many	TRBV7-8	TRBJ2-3	TGTGCCAGCAGCCAGACCCGGTTAGCGGGCTCCTCAGATACGCAGTATTTT	CASSQTRLAGSSDTQYF
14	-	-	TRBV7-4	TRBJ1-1	TGTGCCAGCAGCCAAGTTGAGGGAAGGACTGAAGCTTTCTTT	CASSQVEGRTEAFF
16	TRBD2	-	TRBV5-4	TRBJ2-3	TGTGCCAGCAGCACTCCGGGACTAGCGTCCACAGATACGCAGTATTTT	CASSTPGLASTDTQYF
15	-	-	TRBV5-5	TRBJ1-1	TGTGCCAGCAGCCGGGTTAGGGGGGTGAACTCTGAAGCTTTCTTT	CASSRVRGVNSEAFF
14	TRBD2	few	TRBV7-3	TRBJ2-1	TGTGCCAGCAGCCTAATCAGCGGGAACAATGAGCAGTTCTTC	CASSLISGNNEQFF
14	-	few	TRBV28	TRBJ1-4	TGTGCCAGCAGCCGCAGGGGCCGTAGTGAAAAACTGTTTTTT	CASSRRGRSEKLFF
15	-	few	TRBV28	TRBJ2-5	TGTGCCAGCAGTTCCACGCGGCAGCCCGGAGAGACCCAGTACTTC	CASSSTRQPGETQYF
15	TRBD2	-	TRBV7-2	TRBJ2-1	TGTGCCAGCAGCGTCTTAGCGGGAGCACTCGGGGAGCAGTTCTTC	CASSVLAGALGEQFF
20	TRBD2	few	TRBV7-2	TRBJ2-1	TGTGCCAGCAGCTTAGGGACTAGCGGGGGGTTCCGCAGCTCCTACAATGAGCAGTTCTTC	CASSLGTSGGFRSSYNEQFF
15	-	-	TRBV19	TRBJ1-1	TGTGCCAGTAGTATGGCCGTTTCCATGAACACTGAAGCTTTCTTT	CASSMAVSMNTEAFF
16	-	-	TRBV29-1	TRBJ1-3	TGCAGCGTTGAAGGGGGGGAAGGGGGCTCTGGAAACACCATATATTTT	CSVEGGEGGSGNTIYF
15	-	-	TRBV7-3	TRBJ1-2	TGTGCCAGCAGCTTAAATAGGGTGGGCGGCTATGGCTACACCTTC	CASSLNRVGGYGYTF